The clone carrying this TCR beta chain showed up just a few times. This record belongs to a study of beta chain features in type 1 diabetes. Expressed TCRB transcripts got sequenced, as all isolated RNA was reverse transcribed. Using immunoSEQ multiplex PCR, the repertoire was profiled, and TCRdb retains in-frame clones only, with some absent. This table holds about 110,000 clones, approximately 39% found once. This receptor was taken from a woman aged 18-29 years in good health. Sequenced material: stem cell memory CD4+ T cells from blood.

The CDR3 bases are TGTGCCAGCAGTTATGGGGGGGCGGCTGGAAACACCATATATTTT. Residues: CASSYGGAAGNTIYF. The J gene is TRBJ1-3, the V gene TRBV28; a weak D match, TRBD1 (6 bases). Germline CDR1 MDHEN, CDR2 SYDVKM. Trimming took 4 bases from V and 2 from J, leaving 12 bases between them. This CDR3 region has 15 residues.